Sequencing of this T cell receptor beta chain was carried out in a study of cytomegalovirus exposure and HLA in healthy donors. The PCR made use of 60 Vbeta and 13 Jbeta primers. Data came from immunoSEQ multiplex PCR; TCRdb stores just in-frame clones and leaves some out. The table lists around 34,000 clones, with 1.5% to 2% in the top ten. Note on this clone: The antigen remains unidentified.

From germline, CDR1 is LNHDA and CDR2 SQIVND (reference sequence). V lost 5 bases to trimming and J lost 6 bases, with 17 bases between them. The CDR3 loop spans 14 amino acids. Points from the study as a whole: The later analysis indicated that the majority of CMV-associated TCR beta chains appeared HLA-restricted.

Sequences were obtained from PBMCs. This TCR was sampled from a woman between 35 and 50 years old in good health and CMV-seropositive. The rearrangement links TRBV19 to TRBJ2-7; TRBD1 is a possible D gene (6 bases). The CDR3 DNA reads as TGTGCCAGTAGTTTCGGACAGCCCACGGGCGAGCAGTACTTC. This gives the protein CASSFGQPTGEQYF. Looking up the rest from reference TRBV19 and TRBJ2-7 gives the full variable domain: DGGITQSPKYLFRKEGQNVTLSCEQNLNHDAMYWYRQDPGQGLRLIYYSQIVNDFQKGDIAEGYSVSREKKESFPLTVTSAQKNPTAFYLCASSFGQPTGEQYFGPGTRLTVT.